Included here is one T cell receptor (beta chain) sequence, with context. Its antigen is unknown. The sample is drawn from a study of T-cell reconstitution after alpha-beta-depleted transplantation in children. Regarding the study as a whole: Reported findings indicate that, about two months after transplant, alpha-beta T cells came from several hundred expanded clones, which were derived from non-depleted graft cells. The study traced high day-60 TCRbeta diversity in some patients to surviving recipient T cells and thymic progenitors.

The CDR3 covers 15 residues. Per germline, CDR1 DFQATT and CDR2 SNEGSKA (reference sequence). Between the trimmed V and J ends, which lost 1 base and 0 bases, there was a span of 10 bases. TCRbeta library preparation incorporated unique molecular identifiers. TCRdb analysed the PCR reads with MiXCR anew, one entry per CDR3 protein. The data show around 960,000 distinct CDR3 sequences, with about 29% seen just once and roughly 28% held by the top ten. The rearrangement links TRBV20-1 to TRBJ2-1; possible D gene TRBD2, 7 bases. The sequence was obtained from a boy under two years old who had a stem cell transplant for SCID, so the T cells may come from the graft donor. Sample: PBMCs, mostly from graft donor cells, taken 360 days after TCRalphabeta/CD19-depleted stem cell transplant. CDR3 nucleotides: TGCAGTGCTAGAGGCCGGGGGGCCTCCTACAATGAGCAGTTCTTC. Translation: CSARGRGASYNEQFF.